This record looks at one T cell receptor beta chain sequence and its context. Its cognate antigen is unknown. Trimming removed 8 bases from V and 6 bases from J, with 11 bases in between. The germline gives CDR1 MNHNS, CDR2 SASEGT. The CDR3 consists of 11 residues. The entry originates in a study of neoadjuvant nivolumab and ipilimumab in lung cancer. As for the study in general: Nivolumab 3 mg/kg was given days 1, 15 and 29, plus ipilimumab 1 mg/kg day 1 in combination.

TCRdb's table, derived via immunoSEQ multiplex PCR, lists solely in-frame clones and lacks some. Of roughly 34,000 clones listed, 92% are singletons. Study-wide points: Resected tumors had greater TCR richness and clonality than uninvolved lung. Higher pretherapy blood TCR richness went with higher resected-tumor richness. From pretherapy to surgery, tumor richness and clonality rose with dual therapy.

The sequencing used peripheral blood, collected after neoadjuvant nivolumab, alone or with ipilimumab, at or shortly before surgery. This TCR came from an adult with non-small cell lung cancer. The V and J genes are TRBV6-1 and TRBJ2-7, with D possibly being TRBD1 (6 bases). The CDR3 spells CASGQGREQYF. The CDR3 DNA follows: TGTGCCAGCGGGCAGGGGCGCGAGCAGTACTTC.